A single sample gave rise to the 17 T cell receptor beta chains below, sequenced in a study of T cells in localized non-small cell lung cancer. Produced via immunoSEQ multiplex PCR; TCRdb's table is partial and in-frame only. The sample lists tens of thousands of clones; approximately 83% were seen once. Sequences were derived from peripheral blood, sampled before any cancer treatment. These receptors came from a man aged 35-75 years with stage I lung adenocarcinoma.

This clone was counted between two and nine times. This chain uses TRBV5-1 with TRBJ1-3, with D possibly being TRBD1 (6 bases). Trimming stripped 4 bases from V and 2 bases from J, with 13 bases between. The CDR3 loop spans 15 amino acids. Germline CDR1 and CDR2: SGHRS and YFSETQ. The CDR3 loop reads CASSPAGATGNTIYF. The CDR3, as DNA: TGCGCCAGCAGCCCCGCGGGGGCTACTGGAAACACCATATATTTT. Variable domain in full (rest from reference TRBV5-1 and TRBJ1-3): KAGVTQTPRYLIKTRGQQVTLSCSPISGHRSVSWYQQTPGQGLQFLFEYFSETQRNKGNFPGRFSGRQFSNSRSEMNVSTLELGDSALYLCASSPAGATGNTIYFGEGSWLTVV.

The V and J genes are TRBV19 and TRBJ2-7; D perhaps matches TRBD2 (5 bases). With 4 bases removed from V and 3 bases from J, the gap between germline ends came to 10 bases. The CDR3 loop spans 13 amino acids. CDR1 is LNHDA, CDR2 SQIVND, per germline (reference sequence). The CDR3 DNA sequence: TGTGCCAGTAGTAGAGGACGGGGCTACGAGCAGTACTTC. Encoded protein: CASSRGRGYEQYF.

The rearrangement uses TRBV19 and TRBJ2-3; TRBD1 aligns across 11 bases. The length of the CDR3 is 14 residues. J lost 4 bases, V lost 6 bases, and 3 bases had no gene match. Germline V lookup: CDR1 LNHDA, CDR2 SQIVND (reference sequence). The CDR3 protein is CASRDRGHADTQYF. The DNA for the CDR3 is TGTGCCAGTAGGGACAGGGGGCATGCAGATACGCAGTATTTT. Drawing the rest from reference TRBV19 and TRBJ2-3, the complete variable domain is DGGITQSPKYLFRKEGQNVTLSCEQNLNHDAMYWYRQDPGQGLRLIYYSQIVNDFQKGDIAEGYSVSREKKESFPLTVTSAQKNPTAFYLCASRDRGHADTQYFGPGTRLTVL.

J is TRBJ2-5 and V is TRBV5-1, with D uncertain. The CDR3 contains 14 residues. V lost 4 bases to trimming and J lost 5 bases, with 15 bases between them. CDR1 is SGHRS, CDR2 YFSETQ, per germline. CDR3 DNA sequence: TGCGCCAGCAGCCCGTCTGGGGTTGCCGAGACCCAGTACTTC. Amino acid sequence: CASSPSGVAETQYF. The whole variable domain, remainder taken from reference TRBV5-1 and TRBJ2-5, is KAGVTQTPRYLIKTRGQQVTLSCSPISGHRSVSWYQQTPGQGLQFLFEYFSETQRNKGNFPGRFSGRQFSNSRSEMNVSTLELGDSALYLCASSPSGVAETQYFGPGTRLLVL.

This clone was picked up a small number of times. This rearrangement joins TRBV19 to TRBJ2-2, with D unclear. The CDR3 runs to 15 residues. V shed 0 bases and J shed 3 bases, with 8 bases lying between them. Germline V CDR1 and CDR2: LNHDA, SQIVND (reference sequence). CDR3 in amino acids: CASSIDQAYTGELFF. The DNA for the CDR3 is TGTGCCAGTAGTATAGATCAAGCATACACCGGGGAGCTGTTTTTT.

The chain combines TRBV27 with TRBJ1-1, with D perhaps matching TRBD1 (5 bases). V lost 4 bases and J lost 11, with 14 bases in between. This CDR3 contains 12 residues. From germline, CDR1 is MNHEY and CDR2 SMNVEV (reference sequence). The CDR3 DNA reads as TGTGCCAGCAGTTATAACCGGGGCCGCGCTTTCTTT. As protein: CASSYNRGRAFF.

V usage is TRBV19 and J usage is TRBJ2-7; TRBD2 agrees at 14 bases. The germline V gene encodes CDR1 LNHDA and CDR2 SQIVND (reference sequence). CDR3 size: 15 residues. V lost 6 bases to trimming and J lost 2 bases; unmatched junction nucleotides: 3. The CDR3 DNA reads as TGTGCCAGTAGGACGACTAGCGGGGGGGCCTACGAGCAGTACTTC. As protein: CASRTTSGGAYEQYF.

The CDR3 here is CASRGTSGSYEQYF. CDR3 coding DNA: TGTGCCAGCAGGGGGACTAGCGGGAGCTACGAGCAGTACTTC. The V gene is TRBV6-5, the J gene TRBJ2-7; 14 nucleotides line up with TRBD2. Germline values: CDR1 MNHEY, CDR2 SVGAGI. V trimming: 6 bases; J trimming: 3 bases; junction bases outside the gene matches: 1. There are 14 residues in the CDR3.

This chain uses TRBV7-6 with TRBJ2-5; 8 bases are a match to TRBD2. There are 14 residues in the CDR3. J lost 1 base, V lost 6 bases, and 4 bases had no gene match. Germline CDR1 is SGHVS and CDR2 is FNYEAQ. The CDR3 protein is CASRIAGSQETQYF. CDR3 in DNA: TGTGCCAGCAGAATAGCGGGGAGCCAAGAGACCCAGTACTTC.

V and J are TRBV28 and TRBJ2-7; TRBD2 agrees at 9 bases. J lost 3 bases, V lost 5 bases, and 8 bases had no gene match. CDR1 and CDR2 from the germline V gene are MDHEN and SYDVKM. The CDR3 spans 15 residues. This CDR3 reads CASSGRGSGSYEQYF. The DNA for the CDR3 is TGTGCCAGCAGTGGCCGTGGTAGCGGGAGCTACGAGCAGTACTTC.

The chain joins TRBV2 to TRBJ2-6, with D unresolved. The V gene's germline CDR1 is SNHLY and CDR2 FYNNEI. V gave up 9 bases and J gave up 2 bases, with 14 bases separating them. This CDR3 is built from 15 residues. CDR3 DNA: TGTGCCAGGGGCGGTTGGGGTCCTGGGGCCAACGTCCTGACTTTC. This codes for CARGGWGPGANVLTF.

In this sample, this clone turned up once. This chain connects TRBV4-3 to TRBJ1-2; no definite D call. V dropped 0 bases and J dropped 3 bases, with 5 bases sitting between them. CDR3 size: 13 residues. Per the germline V gene, CDR1 is LGHNA and CDR2 is YSLEER. CDR3 sequence (DNA): TGCGCCAGCAGCCAAGACGGGGACTATGGCTACACCTTC. Translating gives CASSQDGDYGYTF.

V usage is TRBV29-1 and J usage is TRBJ2-2; the D is unclear. This CDR3 contains 12 residues. From germline, CDR1 is SQVTM and CDR2 ANQGSEA. V lost 4 bases to trimming and J lost 7 bases, with 10 bases between them. The CDR3 DNA sequence: TGCAGCGTTGGGCGACCGGGCGGGGAGCTGTTTTTT. Its protein is CSVGRPGGELFF.

The rearrangement links TRBV5-4 to TRBJ2-3; possible D gene TRBD2, 6 bases. Germline CDR1 SGHNT, CDR2 YYREEE (reference sequence). The CDR3 is made up of 13 amino acids. The V gene lost 1 base and the J gene lost 3 bases, with 6 bases spanning the gap. The CDR3 bases are TGTGCCAGCAGCTTGCGGGGGACAGATACGCAGTATTTT. Translating gives CASSLRGTDTQYF.

This CDR3 reads CASSYRRESNEQFF. In DNA form, the CDR3 reads TGTGCCAGCAGCTACCGGCGGGAGAGCAATGAGCAGTTCTTC. The V and J genes are TRBV7-2 and TRBJ2-1; 7 positions agree with TRBD2. The CDR3 runs to 14 residues. CDR1 and CDR2 (germline): SGHTA, FQGNSA. Trimming cost V 4 bases and J 6 bases; bases outside gene matches: 6.

The chain is built from TRBV4-3 and TRBJ1-2; 7 bases are a match to TRBD1. V dropped 0 bases and J dropped 8; count of bases not matched to a gene: 6. The CDR3 is 14 amino acids. From germline, CDR1 is LGHNA and CDR2 YSLEER. Written as DNA, the CDR3 is TGCGCCAGCAGCCAAGAAGGGGGCAGGACAGGCTACACCTTC. Its translation is CASSQEGGRTGYTF.

This chain connects TRBV7-2 to TRBJ1-5, with TRBD1 matching 10 bases. J was trimmed by 7 bases and V by 5 bases; bases with no gene match: 8. Germline V gene lookup returns CDR1 SGHTA and CDR2 FQGNSA. The CDR3 contains 15 residues. The CDR3 loop reads CASSQLDRGQQPQHF. The CDR3 region has the DNA TGTGCCAGCAGCCAACTAGACAGGGGGCAACAGCCCCAGCATTTT.